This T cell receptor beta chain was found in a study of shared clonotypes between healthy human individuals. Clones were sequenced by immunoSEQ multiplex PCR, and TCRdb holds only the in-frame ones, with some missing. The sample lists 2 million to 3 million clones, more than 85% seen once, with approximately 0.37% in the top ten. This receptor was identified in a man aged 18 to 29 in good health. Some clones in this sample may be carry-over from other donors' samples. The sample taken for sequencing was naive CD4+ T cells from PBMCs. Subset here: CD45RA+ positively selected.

In nucleotides, the CDR3 is TGTGCCAGCAAGGTAGTCCGGGAGAGCGGTGAGCAGTTCTTC. Translated, it gives CASKVVRESGEQFF. J is TRBJ2-1 and V is TRBV2; maybe TRBD2 (6 bases). V shed 7 bases and J shed 9 bases, with 19 bases lying between them. The CDR3 spans 14 residues. The germline CDR1 and CDR2 sequences are SNHLY and FYNNEI.